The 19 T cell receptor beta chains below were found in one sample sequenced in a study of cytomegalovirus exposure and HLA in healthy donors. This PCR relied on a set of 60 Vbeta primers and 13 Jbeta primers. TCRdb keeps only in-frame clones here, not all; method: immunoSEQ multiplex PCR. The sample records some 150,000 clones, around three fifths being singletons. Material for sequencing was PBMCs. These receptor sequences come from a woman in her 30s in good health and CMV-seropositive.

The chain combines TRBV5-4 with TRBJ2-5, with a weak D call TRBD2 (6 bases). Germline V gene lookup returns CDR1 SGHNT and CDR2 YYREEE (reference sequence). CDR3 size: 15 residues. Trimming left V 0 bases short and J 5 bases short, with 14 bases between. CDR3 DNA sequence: TGTGCCAGCAGCTTGGGGGCGGGGAGGCGCGAGACCCAGTACTTC. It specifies CASSLGAGRRETQYF.

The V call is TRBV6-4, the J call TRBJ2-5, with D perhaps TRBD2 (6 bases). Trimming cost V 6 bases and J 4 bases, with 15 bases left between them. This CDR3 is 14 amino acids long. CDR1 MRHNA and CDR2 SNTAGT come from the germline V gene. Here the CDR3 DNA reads TGTGCCAGCAGCCCCCCCGGGACTCGAGAGACCCAGTACTTC. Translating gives CASSPPGTRETQYF.

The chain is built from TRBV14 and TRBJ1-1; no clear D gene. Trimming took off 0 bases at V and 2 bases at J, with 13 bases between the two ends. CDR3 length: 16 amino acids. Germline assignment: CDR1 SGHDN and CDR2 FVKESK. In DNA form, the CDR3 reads TGTGCCAGCAGCCAAGAAGCTGCTACCTATAACACTGAAGCTTTCTTT. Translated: CASSQEAATYNTEAFF.

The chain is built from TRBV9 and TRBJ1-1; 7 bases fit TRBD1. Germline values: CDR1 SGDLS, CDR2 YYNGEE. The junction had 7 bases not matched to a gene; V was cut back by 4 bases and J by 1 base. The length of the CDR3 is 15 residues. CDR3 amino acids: CASSPRTGGNTEAFF. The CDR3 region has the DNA TGTGCCAGCAGCCCCCGGACAGGCGGGAACACTGAAGCTTTCTTT.

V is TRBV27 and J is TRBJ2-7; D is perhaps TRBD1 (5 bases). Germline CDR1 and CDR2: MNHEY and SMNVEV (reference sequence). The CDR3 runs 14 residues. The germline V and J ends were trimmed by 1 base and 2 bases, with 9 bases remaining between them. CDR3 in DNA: TGTGCCAGCAGTTTATTGGGGCCTCCCTACGAGCAGTACTTC. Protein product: CASSLLGPPYEQYF.

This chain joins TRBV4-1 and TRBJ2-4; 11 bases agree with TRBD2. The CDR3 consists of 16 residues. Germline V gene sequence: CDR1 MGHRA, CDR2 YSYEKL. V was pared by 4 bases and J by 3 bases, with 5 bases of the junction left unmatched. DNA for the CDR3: TGCGCCAGCAGCCTTCACGGGACTAGCGGCAAAAACATTCAGTACTTC. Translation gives CASSLHGTSGKNIQYF.

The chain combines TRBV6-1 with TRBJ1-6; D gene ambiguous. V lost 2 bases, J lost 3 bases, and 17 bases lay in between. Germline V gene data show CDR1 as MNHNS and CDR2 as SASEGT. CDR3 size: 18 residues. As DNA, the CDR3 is TGTGCCAGCAGTGAACTTCCCTCGTTACAAAACTATAATTCACCCCTCCACTTT. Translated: CASSELPSLQNYNSPLHF.

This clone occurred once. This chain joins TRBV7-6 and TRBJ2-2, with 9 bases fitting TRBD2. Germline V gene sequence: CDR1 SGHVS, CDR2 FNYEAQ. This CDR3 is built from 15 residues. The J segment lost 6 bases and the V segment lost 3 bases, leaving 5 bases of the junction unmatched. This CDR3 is CASSLTSGLPGELFF. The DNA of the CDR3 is TGTGCCAGCAGCTTGACTAGCGGTCTGCCCGGGGAGCTGTTTTTT.

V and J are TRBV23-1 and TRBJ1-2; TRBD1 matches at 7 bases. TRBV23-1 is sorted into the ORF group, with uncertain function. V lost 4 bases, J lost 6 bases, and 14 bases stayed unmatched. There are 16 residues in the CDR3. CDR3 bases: TGCGCCAGCAGTCGCGTCCTGACAGGGAAGTGCAATGGCTACACCTTC. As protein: CASSRVLTGKCNGYTF.

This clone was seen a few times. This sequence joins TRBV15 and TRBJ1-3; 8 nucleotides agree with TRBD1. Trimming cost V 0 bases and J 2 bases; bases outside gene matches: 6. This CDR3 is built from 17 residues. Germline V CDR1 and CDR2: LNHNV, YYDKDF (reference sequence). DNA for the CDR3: TGTGCCACCAGCAGAGAAGGCGGACAGGGAACTGGAAACACCATATATTTT. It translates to CATSREGGQGTGNTIYF. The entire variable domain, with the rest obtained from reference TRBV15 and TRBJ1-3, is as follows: DAMVIQNPRYQVTQFGKPVTLSCSQTLNHNVMYWYQQKSSQAPKLLFHYYDKDFNNEADTPDNFQSRRPNTSFCFLDIRSPGLGDTAMYLCATSREGGQGTGNTIYFGEGSWLTVV.

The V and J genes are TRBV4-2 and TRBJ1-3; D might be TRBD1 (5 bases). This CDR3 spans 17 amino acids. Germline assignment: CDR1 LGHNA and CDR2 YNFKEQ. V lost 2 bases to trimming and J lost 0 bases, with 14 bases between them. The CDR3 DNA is TGTGCCAGCAGCCAATGGGCGGGGCTACACTCTGGAAACACCATATATTTT. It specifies CASSQWAGLHSGNTIYF.

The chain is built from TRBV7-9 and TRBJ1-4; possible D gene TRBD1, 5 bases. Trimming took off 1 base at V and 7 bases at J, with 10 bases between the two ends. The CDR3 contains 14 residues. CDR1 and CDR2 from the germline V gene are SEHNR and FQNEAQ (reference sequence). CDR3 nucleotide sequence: TGTGCCAGCAGCTTAGTAGGGGTCACTGAAAAACTGTTTTTT. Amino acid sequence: CASSLVGVTEKLFF.

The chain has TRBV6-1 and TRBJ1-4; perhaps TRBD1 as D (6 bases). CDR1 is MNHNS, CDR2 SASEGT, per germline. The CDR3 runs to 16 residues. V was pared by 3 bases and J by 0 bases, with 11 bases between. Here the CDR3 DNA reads TGTGCCAGCAGTGACGCATCAGGGGCAACTAATGAAAAACTGTTTTTT. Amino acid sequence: CASSDASGATNEKLFF.

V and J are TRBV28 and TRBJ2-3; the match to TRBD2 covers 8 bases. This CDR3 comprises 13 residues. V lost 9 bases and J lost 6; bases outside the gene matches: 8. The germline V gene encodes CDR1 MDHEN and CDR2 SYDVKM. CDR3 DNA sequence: TGTGCCAGTATGGGCGGGAGGAGGGATACGCAGTATTTT. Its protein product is CASMGGRRDTQYF.

The CDR3 sequence: CSVVGHHAHTGLGETQYF. CDR3 nucleotide sequence: TGCAGCGTTGTGGGTCATCACGCTCATACAGGGCTGGGGGAGACCCAGTACTTC. V usage is TRBV29-1 and J usage is TRBJ2-5, with TRBD1 as a possible D gene (6 bases). Germline CDR1 SQVTM, CDR2 ANQGSEA. V lost 4 bases and J lost 5, with 29 bases in between. The length of the CDR3 is 18 residues.

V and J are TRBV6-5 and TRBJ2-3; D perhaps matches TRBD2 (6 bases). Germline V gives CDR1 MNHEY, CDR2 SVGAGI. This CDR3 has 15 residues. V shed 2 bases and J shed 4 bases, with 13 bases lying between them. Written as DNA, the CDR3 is TGTGCCAGCAGTTACGGAGGGACGTCTGCAGATACGCAGTATTTT. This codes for CASSYGGTSADTQYF.

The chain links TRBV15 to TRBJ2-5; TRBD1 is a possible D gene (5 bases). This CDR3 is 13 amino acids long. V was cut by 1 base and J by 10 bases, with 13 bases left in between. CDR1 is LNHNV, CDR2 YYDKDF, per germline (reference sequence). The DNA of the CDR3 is TGTGCCACCAGCAGAGGGGGATCGACAGACCAGTACTTC. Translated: CATSRGGSTDQYF.

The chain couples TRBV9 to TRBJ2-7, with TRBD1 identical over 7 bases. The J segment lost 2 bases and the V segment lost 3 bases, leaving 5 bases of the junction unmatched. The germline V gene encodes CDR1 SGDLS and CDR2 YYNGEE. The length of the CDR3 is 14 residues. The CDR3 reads CASSASGTAYEQYF. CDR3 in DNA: TGTGCCAGCAGCGCCTCCGGGACAGCCTACGAGCAGTACTTC.

The CDR3 reads CASSYGTTLGTQYF. The CDR3 DNA reads as TGTGCCAGCAGTTATGGGACTACACTGGGTACGCAGTATTTT. V is TRBV6-5 and J is TRBJ2-3; 7 bases map to TRBD2. Germline V gene sequence: CDR1 MNHEY, CDR2 SVGAGI. V shed 3 bases and J 8 bases; nucleotides not matched to a gene: 8. The CDR3 extends over 14 amino acids.